Listed below are T cell receptor beta chains from one sample, sequenced in a study of beta chain features in type 1 diabetes. Method: immunoSEQ multiplex PCR; TCRdb's copy keeps in-frame clones and lacks some. Among 400,000 to 500,000 clones listed, about 15% were seen once. The source material was naive CD4+ T cells from blood. The source is a man aged 25 to 40 in good health. Both conserved end residues are part of each CDR3. A D gene is named only where the DNA matches it firmly. Clone size is given for some rows only: seen once, a few or many times, or a class if the clone is expanded.

>-|-|TRBJ2-3|TRBV9
CASSRGDDTQYF
TGTGCCAGCAGCCGCGGGGATGATACGCAGTATTTT
>few|-|TRBJ2-5|TRBV7-9
CASSFGFQETQYF
TGTGCCAGCAGCTTTGGGTTCCAAGAGACCCAGTACTTC
>few|-|TRBJ2-7|TRBV5-6
CASSLADYEQYF
TGTGCCAGCAGCCTCGCGGACTACGAGCAGTACTTC
>few|-|TRBJ2-3|TRBV7-6
CASSLVASDTQYF
TGTGCCAGCAGCTTAGTAGCTTCGGATACGCAGTATTTT
>-|TRBD2|TRBJ2-1|TRBV10-3
CAISRLAGSYNEQFF
TGTGCCATCAGTCGGCTAGCGGGATCCTACAATGAGCAGTTCTTC
>few|-|TRBJ2-3|TRBV7-9
CASSLSGLGSTDTQYF
TGTGCCAGCAGCCTCAGCGGCCTCGGCAGCACAGATACGCAGTATTTT
>few|-|TRBJ1-4|TRBV7-6
CASTLMGGTEKLFF
TGTGCCAGCACTTTGATGGGGGGGACGGAAAAACTGTTTTTT
>few|-|TRBJ1-4|TRBV7-6
CASTGQLNEKLFF
TGTGCCAGCACTGGGCAGCTTAATGAAAAACTGTTTTTT
>-|-|TRBJ2-1|TRBV9
CASSVVGDSYNEQFF
TGTGCCAGCAGCGTAGTAGGGGATTCCTACAATGAGCAGTTCTTC
>-|-|TRBJ2-1|TRBV13
CASSLVSEQFF
TGTGCCAGCAGCCTTGTTTCGGAGCAGTTCTTC
>-|-|TRBJ1-5|TRBV19
CASSITAYQPQHF
TGTGCCAGTAGTATAACCGCGTATCAGCCCCAGCATTTT
>-|-|TRBJ2-7|TRBV7-2
CASSLLSTLFREQYF
TGTGCCAGCAGCCTCCTCTCGACACTTTTCCGGGAGCAGTACTTC
>few|-|TRBJ1-1|TRBV21-1
CASSMTSWCTEAFF
TGTGCCAGCAGCATGACAAGTTGGTGCACTGAAGCTTTCTTT
>-|TRBD2|TRBJ2-5|TRBV4-1
CASSQKRSGGPETQYF
TGCGCCAGCAGCCAAAAACGCAGCGGGGGACCAGAGACCCAGTACTTC
>-|TRBD1|TRBJ2-1|TRBV7-6
CASSLMGQGGNEQFF
TGTGCCAGCAGTCTGATGGGACAGGGAGGGAATGAGCAGTTCTTC